The present TCR beta chain was sequenced within a study of blood T cell repertoires in COVID-19. At the level of the study: Italy, Spain and the United States were the sources of the convalescent and acute COVID-19 samples. PBMCs, B-cell-depleted T cells, or T cells were the source of the cDNA or gDNA that made up the material.

The CDR3 length is 15 residues. The V and J ends lost 3 bases and 4 bases respectively, with 14 bases between them. Per the germline V gene, CDR1 is SGDLS and CDR2 is YYNGEE. Original methodology: Estimation of nucleated cell counts was performed using reference gene primer amplification. Here immunoSEQ multiplex PCR was the method, and the copy in TCRdb shows in-frame clones only, minus some. V and J calls and clone size are given by that table; D and trimming were obtained from the DNA. The sample yields about 130,000 clones, over 85% seen once. This TCR derives from a man in his fifties or sixties with active COVID-19. This chain uses TRBV9 with TRBJ1-3, with D perhaps matching TRBD1 (5 bases). Material: peripheral blood. As DNA, the CDR3 is TGTGCCAGCAGCGCTCGACAGCCCCCCGGAAACACCATATATTTT. Protein product: CASSARQPPGNTIYF.